What follows describes a single TCR beta chain. This sample stems from a study of shared clonotypes between healthy human individuals. V shed 4 bases and J shed 1 base, with 10 bases lying between them. From germline, CDR1 is SGHTA and CDR2 FQGNSA. This CDR3 comprises 14 residues. From CD4+ cells came CD45RA+ naive and CD45RA-negative memory subsets. Measured with immunoSEQ multiplex PCR; TCRdb has only the in-frame clones, and not every one. The sample has some 630,000 clones, more than 70% seen once; the top ten hold about 1.7%. The chain recombines TRBV7-2 with TRBJ1-1; D is possibly TRBD1 (6 bases). Sequences were obtained from memory CD4+ T cells sorted from blood. Noted subset: CD45RA-negative fraction. This sequence originates from a woman under 40 in good health. The CDR3 region has the DNA TGTGCCAGCAGCTACACAGGGAAGAACACTGAAGCTTTCTTT. Protein product: CASSYTGKNTEAFF.